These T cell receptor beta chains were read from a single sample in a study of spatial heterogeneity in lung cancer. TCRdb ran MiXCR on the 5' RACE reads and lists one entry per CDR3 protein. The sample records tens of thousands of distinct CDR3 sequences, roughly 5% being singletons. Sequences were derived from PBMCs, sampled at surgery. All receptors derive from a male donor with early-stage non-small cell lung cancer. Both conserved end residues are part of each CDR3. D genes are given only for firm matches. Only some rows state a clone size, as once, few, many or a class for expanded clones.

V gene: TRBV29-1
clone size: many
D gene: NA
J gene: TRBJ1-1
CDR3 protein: CSVEGVRVNTEAFF
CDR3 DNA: TGCAGCGTTGAGGGGGTCAGGGTAAACACTGAAGCTTTCTTT

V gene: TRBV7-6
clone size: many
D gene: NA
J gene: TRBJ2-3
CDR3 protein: CASSLDPMWRRSSTDTQYF
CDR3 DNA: TGTGCCAGCAGCTTAGACCCCATGTGGCGGCGGAGTAGCACAGATACGCAGTATTTT

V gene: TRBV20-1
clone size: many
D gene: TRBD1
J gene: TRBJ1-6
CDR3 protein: CSARDQNRGVGVTYNSPLHF
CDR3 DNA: TGCAGTGCTAGAGATCAGAACAGGGGCGTTGGTGTGACCTATAATTCACCCCTCCACTTT

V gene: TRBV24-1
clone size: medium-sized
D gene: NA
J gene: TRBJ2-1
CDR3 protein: CATSDLEWRNEQFF
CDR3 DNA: TGTGCCACCAGTGATTTGGAATGGCGGAATGAGCAGTTCTTC

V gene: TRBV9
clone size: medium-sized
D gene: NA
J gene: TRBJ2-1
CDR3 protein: CASSVEGSSNEQFF
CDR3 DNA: TGTGCCAGCAGCGTAGAAGGGAGTAGCAATGAGCAGTTCTTC

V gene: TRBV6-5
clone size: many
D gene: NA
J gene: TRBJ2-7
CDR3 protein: CASSSKGRDGVYEQYF
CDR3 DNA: TGTGCCAGCAGTTCTAAAGGCCGGGACGGAGTCTACGAGCAGTACTTC

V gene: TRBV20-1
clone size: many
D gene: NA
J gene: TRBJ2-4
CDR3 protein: CSARSEGVVNIQYF
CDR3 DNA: TGCAGTGCTAGGTCGGAGGGGGTGGTAAACATTCAGTACTTC

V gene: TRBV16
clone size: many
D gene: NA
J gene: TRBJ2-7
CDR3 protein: CASSPGDEQYF
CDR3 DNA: TGTGCCAGCAGCCCTGGTGACGAGCAGTACTTC

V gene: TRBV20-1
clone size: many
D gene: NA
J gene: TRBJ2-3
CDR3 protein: CSARDLARHTDTQYF
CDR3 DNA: TGCAGTGCTAGAGACCTAGCGCGGCACACAGATACGCAGTATTTT

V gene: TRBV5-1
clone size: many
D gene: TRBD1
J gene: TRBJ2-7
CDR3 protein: CASSPADRGREQYF
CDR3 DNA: TGCGCCAGCAGCCCCGCTGACAGGGGGCGCGAGCAGTACTTC

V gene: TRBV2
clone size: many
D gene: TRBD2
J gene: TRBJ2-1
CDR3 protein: CASSSGTSRFF
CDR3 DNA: TGTGCCAGCAGTTCCGGGACTAGCCGGTTCTTC

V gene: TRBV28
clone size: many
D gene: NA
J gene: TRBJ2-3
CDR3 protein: CASILSDPSTDTQYF
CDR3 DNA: TGTGCCAGCATCCTGAGCGACCCTAGCACAGATACGCAGTATTTT

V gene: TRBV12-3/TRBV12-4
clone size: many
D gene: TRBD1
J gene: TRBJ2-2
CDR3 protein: CATTKGQLDTGELFF
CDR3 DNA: TGTGCCACTACAAAGGGACAGCTTGACACCGGGGAGCTGTTTTTT

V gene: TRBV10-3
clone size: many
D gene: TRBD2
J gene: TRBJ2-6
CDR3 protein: CALGEGRDSGANVLTF
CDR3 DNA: TGTGCCCTTGGGGAGGGACGCGACTCTGGGGCCAACGTCCTGACTTTC

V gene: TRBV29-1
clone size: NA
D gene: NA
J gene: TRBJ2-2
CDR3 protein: CSVVQGRGGELFF
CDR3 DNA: TGCAGCGTTGTACAGGGACGAGGCGGGGAGCTGTTTTTT

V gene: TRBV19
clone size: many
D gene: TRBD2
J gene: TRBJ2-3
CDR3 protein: CASSSEGPGLAGVATDTQYF
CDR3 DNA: TGTGCCAGTAGTAGCGAGGGACCGGGACTAGCGGGAGTCGCAACAGATACGCAGTATTTT

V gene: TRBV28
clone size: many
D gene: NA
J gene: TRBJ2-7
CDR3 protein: CASSFLYRVGTYEQYF
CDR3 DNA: TGTGCCAGCAGTTTCCTTTACAGGGTGGGGACCTACGAGCAGTACTTC

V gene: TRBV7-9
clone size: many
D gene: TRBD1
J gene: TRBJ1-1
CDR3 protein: CASSWDSRRSNTEAFF
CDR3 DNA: TGTGCCAGCAGCTGGGACAGCCGAAGGAGTAACACTGAAGCTTTCTTT

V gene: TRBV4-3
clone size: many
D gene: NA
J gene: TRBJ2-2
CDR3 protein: CASSQDAGAKGGELFF
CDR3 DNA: TGCGCCAGCAGCCAAGACGCTGGGGCTAAGGGCGGGGAGCTGTTTTTT

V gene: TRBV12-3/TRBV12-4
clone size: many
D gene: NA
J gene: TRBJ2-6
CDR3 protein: CASSFSLGGRFQSGANVLTF
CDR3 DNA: TGTGCCAGCAGTTTCTCCTTGGGGGGGCGCTTTCAATCTGGGGCCAACGTCCTGACTTTC

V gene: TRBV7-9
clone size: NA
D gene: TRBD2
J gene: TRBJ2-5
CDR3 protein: CASSPPRLAGGPEWIVTQYF
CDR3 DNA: TGTGCCAGCAGCCCCCCACGGTTAGCGGGAGGGCCTGAATGGATAGTGACCCAGTACTTC

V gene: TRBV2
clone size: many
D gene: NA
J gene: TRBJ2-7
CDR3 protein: CASRTYEQYF
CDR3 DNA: TGTGCCAGCAGGACTTACGAGCAGTACTTC

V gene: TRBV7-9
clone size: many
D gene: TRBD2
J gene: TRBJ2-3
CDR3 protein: CASSWGLLDADTQYF
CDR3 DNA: TGTGCCAGCAGCTGGGGACTACTCGACGCAGATACGCAGTATTTT

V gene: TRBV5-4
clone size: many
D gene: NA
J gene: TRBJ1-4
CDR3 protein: CASSFEGSTNEKLFF
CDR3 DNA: TGTGCCAGCAGCTTCGAAGGGTCAACTAATGAAAAACTGTTTTTT

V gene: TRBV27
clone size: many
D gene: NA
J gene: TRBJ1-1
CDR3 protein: CASTGRAGYLNTEAFF
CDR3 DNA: TGTGCCAGCACAGGACGGGCCGGCTACTTGAACACTGAAGCTTTCTTT

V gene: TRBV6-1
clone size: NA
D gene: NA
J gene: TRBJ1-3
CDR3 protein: CASRGLLWASSGNTIYF
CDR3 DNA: TGTGCCAGCAGGGGTCTTCTTTGGGCCAGCTCTGGAAACACCATATATTTT

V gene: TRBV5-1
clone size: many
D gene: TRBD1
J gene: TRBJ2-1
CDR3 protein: CASSSGQVWGLDEQFF
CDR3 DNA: TGCGCCAGCAGCTCGGGACAGGTTTGGGGTCTAGATGAGCAGTTCTTC

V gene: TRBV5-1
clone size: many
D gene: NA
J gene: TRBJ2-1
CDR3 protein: CASSLSREQFF
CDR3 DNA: TGCGCCAGCAGCTTAAGCCGTGAGCAGTTCTTC

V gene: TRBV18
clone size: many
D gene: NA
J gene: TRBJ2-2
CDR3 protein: CASSPPTGRETGELFF
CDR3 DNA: TGTGCCAGCTCACCACCGACAGGCCGGGAAACCGGGGAGCTGTTTTTT

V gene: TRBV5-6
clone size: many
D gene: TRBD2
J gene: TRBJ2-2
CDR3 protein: CASSLRRLAGTGELFF
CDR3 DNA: TGTGCCAGCAGCTTGAGGAGGTTAGCGGGAACCGGGGAGCTGTTTTTT

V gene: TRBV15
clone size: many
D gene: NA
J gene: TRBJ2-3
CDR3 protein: CATSSGSGADTQYF
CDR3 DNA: TGTGCCACCAGCAGCGGGAGCGGCGCGGATACGCAGTATTTT

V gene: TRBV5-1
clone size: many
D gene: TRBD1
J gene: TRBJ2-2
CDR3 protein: CASSLVGTGTTGELFF
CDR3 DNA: TGCGCCAGCAGCTTGGTCGGGACAGGGACCACCGGGGAGCTGTTTTTT

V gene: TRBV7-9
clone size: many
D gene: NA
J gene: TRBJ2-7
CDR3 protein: CASSHNWARVDEQYF
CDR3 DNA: TGTGCCAGCAGCCATAACTGGGCCCGAGTAGACGAGCAGTACTTC